These T cell receptor beta chains were read from a single sample in a study of beta chain features in type 1 diabetes. The table came from immunoSEQ multiplex PCR; TCRdb's copy has only in-frame clones and leaves some out. Of roughly 330,000 clones listed, 13% were seen once; the top ten hold roughly 0.015%. Sequenced material: naive CD4+ T cells from blood. The receptor source for this set is a young woman with type 1 diabetes. Both conserved end residues are part of each CDR3. Fields, in order: clone size, J gene, V gene, CDR3 length, D gene, CDR3 protein, CDR3 DNA. The D gene is left open where the match is weak. For some rows the clone size is stated as once, few or many, or as a class when expanded; others skip it.

clone_size: few
j_call: TRBJ2-2
v_call: TRBV30
cdr3_length: 16
d_call: TRBD2
cdr3_aa: CAWKPGLAGPTGELFF
cdr3_nt: TGTGCCTGGAAGCCGGGACTAGCGGGACCCACCGGGGAGCTGTTTTTT

clone_size: few
j_call: TRBJ2-7
v_call: TRBV28
cdr3_length: 18
d_call: TRBD2
cdr3_aa: CASSQVGLAGRLAYEQYF
cdr3_nt: TGTGCCAGCAGCCAAGTGGGACTAGCGGGTCGGCTTGCCTACGAGCAGTACTTC

clone_size: few
j_call: TRBJ2-1
v_call: TRBV28
cdr3_length: 13
d_call: -
cdr3_aa: CASSFSLVVEQFF
cdr3_nt: TGTGCCAGCAGTTTTTCCCTAGTGGTTGAGCAGTTCTTC

clone_size: few
j_call: TRBJ2-5
v_call: TRBV14
cdr3_length: 14
d_call: TRBD2
cdr3_aa: CASSPGTSRETQYF
cdr3_nt: TGTGCCAGCAGCCCCGGGACTAGCAGAGAGACCCAGTACTTC

clone_size: few
j_call: TRBJ2-7
v_call: TRBV5-6
cdr3_length: 13
d_call: -
cdr3_aa: CASSFPTSVEQYF
cdr3_nt: TGTGCCAGCAGCTTCCCTACCTCGGTCGAGCAGTACTTC

clone_size: few
j_call: TRBJ2-2
v_call: TRBV2
cdr3_length: 14
d_call: -
cdr3_aa: CASSVRGNTGELFF
cdr3_nt: TGTGCCAGCAGTGTCAGGGGGAACACCGGGGAGCTGTTTTTT

clone_size: -
j_call: TRBJ2-3
v_call: TRBV4-1
cdr3_length: 16
d_call: TRBD2
cdr3_aa: CASRLTTSASTDTQYF
cdr3_nt: TGCGCCAGCAGGCTAACGACTAGCGCCAGCACAGATACGCAGTATTTT

clone_size: -
j_call: TRBJ2-7
v_call: TRBV28
cdr3_length: 13
d_call: -
cdr3_aa: CASSSHQGYEQYF
cdr3_nt: TGTGCCAGCAGTTCCCACCAGGGTTACGAGCAGTACTTC

clone_size: -
j_call: TRBJ1-1
v_call: TRBV30
cdr3_length: 14
d_call: -
cdr3_aa: CAWTEGEKNTEAFF
cdr3_nt: TGTGCCTGGACCGAAGGAGAAAAGAACACTGAAGCTTTCTTT

clone_size: -
j_call: TRBJ2-1
v_call: TRBV21-1
cdr3_length: 15
d_call: -
cdr3_aa: CASSRTRRSYNEQFF
cdr3_nt: TGTGCCAGCAGCAGGACGAGGAGGTCCTACAATGAGCAGTTCTTC

clone_size: -
j_call: TRBJ1-1
v_call: TRBV14
cdr3_length: 15
d_call: TRBD1
cdr3_aa: CASSHRQGIDTEAFF
cdr3_nt: TGTGCCAGCAGCCACAGACAGGGGATCGACACTGAAGCTTTCTTT

clone_size: few
j_call: TRBJ1-3
v_call: TRBV7-9
cdr3_length: 13
d_call: -
cdr3_aa: CASSLDSLLTIYF
cdr3_nt: TGTGCCAGCAGCTTAGACTCGCTACTCACCATATATTTT

clone_size: -
j_call: TRBJ2-2
v_call: TRBV10-3
cdr3_length: 15
d_call: TRBD2
cdr3_aa: CAISPSGRNTGELFF
cdr3_nt: TGTGCCATCAGTCCGAGCGGGAGAAACACCGGGGAGCTGTTTTTT

clone_size: -
j_call: TRBJ1-4
v_call: TRBV18
cdr3_length: 15
d_call: TRBD1
cdr3_aa: CASSPPGQGGEKLFF
cdr3_nt: TGTGCCAGCTCACCACCGGGACAGGGCGGTGAAAAACTGTTTTTT

clone_size: few
j_call: TRBJ2-1
v_call: TRBV28
cdr3_length: 16
d_call: -
cdr3_aa: CASTGPSLQLSDEQFF
cdr3_nt: TGTGCCAGCACCGGCCCCTCACTGCAACTGAGCGATGAGCAGTTCTTC

clone_size: -
j_call: TRBJ2-7
v_call: TRBV28
cdr3_length: 15
d_call: TRBD1
cdr3_aa: CASSYAGQGAREQYF
cdr3_nt: TGTGCCAGCAGTTATGCGGGCCAGGGGGCAAGGGAGCAGTACTTC

clone_size: -
j_call: TRBJ2-6
v_call: TRBV5-4
cdr3_length: 18
d_call: -
cdr3_aa: CASSQAAFLEAGANVLTF
cdr3_nt: TGCGCCAGCAGCCAAGCAGCGTTCCTTGAAGCCGGGGCCAACGTCCTGACTTTC

clone_size: -
j_call: TRBJ2-1
v_call: TRBV30
cdr3_length: 13
d_call: TRBD1
cdr3_aa: CAWSVPGGNEQFF
cdr3_nt: TGTGCCTGGAGTGTACCAGGGGGCAATGAGCAGTTCTTC

clone_size: few
j_call: TRBJ2-2
v_call: TRBV4-2
cdr3_length: 17
d_call: -
cdr3_aa: CASSQDKQGFNTGELFF
cdr3_nt: TGTGCCAGCAGCCAAGATAAACAGGGCTTTAACACCGGGGAGCTGTTTTTT

clone_size: -
j_call: TRBJ2-1
v_call: TRBV10-3
cdr3_length: 15
d_call: -
cdr3_aa: CAIRAGQSDYNEQFF
cdr3_nt: TGTGCCATCAGGGCAGGACAGTCTGACTACAATGAGCAGTTCTTC

clone_size: -
j_call: TRBJ1-1
v_call: TRBV30
cdr3_length: 14
d_call: TRBD1
cdr3_aa: CAWSVGQGVTEAFF
cdr3_nt: TGTGCCTGGAGTGTAGGACAGGGTGTCACTGAAGCTTTCTTT

clone_size: few
j_call: TRBJ2-2
v_call: TRBV29-1
cdr3_length: 14
d_call: TRBD1
cdr3_aa: CSADRGLGTGELFF
cdr3_nt: TGCAGCGCGGACAGGGGGCTTGGGACCGGGGAGCTGTTTTTT

clone_size: -
j_call: TRBJ1-1
v_call: TRBV20-1
cdr3_length: 11
d_call: -
cdr3_aa: CSARRNTEAFF
cdr3_nt: TGCAGTGCTAGACGGAACACTGAAGCTTTCTTT

clone_size: -
j_call: TRBJ1-2
v_call: TRBV11-2
cdr3_length: 14
d_call: TRBD1
cdr3_aa: CASSWGTGQDGYTF
cdr3_nt: TGTGCCAGCAGCTGGGGGACAGGGCAGGATGGCTACACCTTC

clone_size: few
j_call: TRBJ2-1
v_call: TRBV7-9
cdr3_length: 13
d_call: -
cdr3_aa: CASSLISYNEQFF
cdr3_nt: TGTGCCAGCAGCTTAATTAGCTACAATGAGCAGTTCTTC

clone_size: few
j_call: TRBJ2-1
v_call: TRBV4-2
cdr3_length: 15
d_call: TRBD2
cdr3_aa: CASSQVSGSKNEQFF
cdr3_nt: TGTGCCAGCAGCCAAGTCAGCGGGAGTAAGAATGAGCAGTTCTTC

clone_size: few
j_call: TRBJ2-1
v_call: TRBV30
cdr3_length: 13
d_call: -
cdr3_aa: CAWRLAIDNEQFF
cdr3_nt: TGTGCCTGGAGACTAGCAATTGACAATGAGCAGTTCTTC

clone_size: few
j_call: TRBJ1-1
v_call: TRBV7-9
cdr3_length: 18
d_call: -
cdr3_aa: CASSLPLLGGARGTEAFF
cdr3_nt: TGTGCCAGCAGCTTACCCCTACTTGGAGGGGCGCGGGGGACTGAAGCTTTCTTT

clone_size: few
j_call: TRBJ2-3
v_call: TRBV19
cdr3_length: 13
d_call: -
cdr3_aa: CASRRQGVDTQYF
cdr3_nt: TGTGCCAGTAGGCGTCAAGGGGTAGATACGCAGTATTTT

clone_size: -
j_call: TRBJ2-1
v_call: TRBV5-4
cdr3_length: 15
d_call: TRBD2
cdr3_aa: CASRLDPSGMNEQFF
cdr3_nt: TGTGCCAGCAGACTAGATCCTAGCGGGATGAATGAGCAGTTCTTC

clone_size: few
j_call: TRBJ2-5
v_call: TRBV20-1
cdr3_length: 10
d_call: -
cdr3_aa: CSATRETQYF
cdr3_nt: TGCAGTGCCACCCGGGAGACCCAGTACTTC

clone_size: -
j_call: TRBJ2-1
v_call: TRBV4-1
cdr3_length: 16
d_call: -
cdr3_aa: CASSQSLGLSYNEQFF
cdr3_nt: TGCGCCAGCAGCCAAAGTCTCGGACTCTCCTACAATGAGCAGTTCTTC

clone_size: few
j_call: TRBJ2-5
v_call: TRBV7-2
cdr3_length: 16
d_call: TRBD1
cdr3_aa: CASSLVGTEYQETQYF
cdr3_nt: TGTGCCAGCAGCTTAGTGGGGACAGAGTACCAAGAGACCCAGTACTTC

clone_size: few
j_call: TRBJ2-3
v_call: TRBV6-6
cdr3_length: 15
d_call: TRBD1
cdr3_aa: CASCLSGQVTDTQYF
cdr3_nt: TGTGCCAGCTGCCTTTCGGGACAGGTGACAGATACGCAGTATTTT

clone_size: -
j_call: TRBJ2-1
v_call: TRBV7-2
cdr3_length: 17
d_call: TRBD2
cdr3_aa: CASSLALSSGLTGEQFF
cdr3_nt: TGTGCCAGCAGCTTAGCGCTTTCTAGCGGTTTGACCGGTGAGCAGTTCTTC

clone_size: few
j_call: TRBJ2-3
v_call: TRBV7-9
cdr3_length: 14
d_call: TRBD1
cdr3_aa: CASSRDRSTDTQYF
cdr3_nt: TGTGCCAGCAGCCGGGACAGAAGCACAGATACGCAGTATTTT

clone_size: few
j_call: TRBJ1-1
v_call: TRBV7-2
cdr3_length: 14
d_call: -
cdr3_aa: CASSRTAENTEAFF
cdr3_nt: TGTGCCAGCAGCCGGACAGCAGAGAACACTGAAGCTTTCTTT

clone_size: -
j_call: TRBJ1-5
v_call: TRBV4-1
cdr3_length: 15
d_call: TRBD1
cdr3_aa: CASSQGEGGYRPQHF
cdr3_nt: TGCGCCAGCAGCCAAGGGGAAGGGGGCTACAGGCCCCAGCATTTT

clone_size: -
j_call: TRBJ2-1
v_call: TRBV20-1
cdr3_length: 11
d_call: -
cdr3_aa: CSAPRGNEQFF
cdr3_nt: TGCAGTGCGCCGCGGGGCAATGAGCAGTTCTTC

clone_size: few
j_call: TRBJ1-1
v_call: TRBV27
cdr3_length: 16
d_call: TRBD1
cdr3_aa: CASSLIRDRGLGEAFF
cdr3_nt: TGTGCCAGCAGTTTAATCCGAGACAGGGGGCTCGGTGAAGCTTTCTTT

clone_size: -
j_call: TRBJ1-2
v_call: TRBV19
cdr3_length: 14
d_call: -
cdr3_aa: CASSIGGENYGYTF
cdr3_nt: TGTGCCAGTAGTATAGGAGGCGAAAATTATGGCTACACCTTC